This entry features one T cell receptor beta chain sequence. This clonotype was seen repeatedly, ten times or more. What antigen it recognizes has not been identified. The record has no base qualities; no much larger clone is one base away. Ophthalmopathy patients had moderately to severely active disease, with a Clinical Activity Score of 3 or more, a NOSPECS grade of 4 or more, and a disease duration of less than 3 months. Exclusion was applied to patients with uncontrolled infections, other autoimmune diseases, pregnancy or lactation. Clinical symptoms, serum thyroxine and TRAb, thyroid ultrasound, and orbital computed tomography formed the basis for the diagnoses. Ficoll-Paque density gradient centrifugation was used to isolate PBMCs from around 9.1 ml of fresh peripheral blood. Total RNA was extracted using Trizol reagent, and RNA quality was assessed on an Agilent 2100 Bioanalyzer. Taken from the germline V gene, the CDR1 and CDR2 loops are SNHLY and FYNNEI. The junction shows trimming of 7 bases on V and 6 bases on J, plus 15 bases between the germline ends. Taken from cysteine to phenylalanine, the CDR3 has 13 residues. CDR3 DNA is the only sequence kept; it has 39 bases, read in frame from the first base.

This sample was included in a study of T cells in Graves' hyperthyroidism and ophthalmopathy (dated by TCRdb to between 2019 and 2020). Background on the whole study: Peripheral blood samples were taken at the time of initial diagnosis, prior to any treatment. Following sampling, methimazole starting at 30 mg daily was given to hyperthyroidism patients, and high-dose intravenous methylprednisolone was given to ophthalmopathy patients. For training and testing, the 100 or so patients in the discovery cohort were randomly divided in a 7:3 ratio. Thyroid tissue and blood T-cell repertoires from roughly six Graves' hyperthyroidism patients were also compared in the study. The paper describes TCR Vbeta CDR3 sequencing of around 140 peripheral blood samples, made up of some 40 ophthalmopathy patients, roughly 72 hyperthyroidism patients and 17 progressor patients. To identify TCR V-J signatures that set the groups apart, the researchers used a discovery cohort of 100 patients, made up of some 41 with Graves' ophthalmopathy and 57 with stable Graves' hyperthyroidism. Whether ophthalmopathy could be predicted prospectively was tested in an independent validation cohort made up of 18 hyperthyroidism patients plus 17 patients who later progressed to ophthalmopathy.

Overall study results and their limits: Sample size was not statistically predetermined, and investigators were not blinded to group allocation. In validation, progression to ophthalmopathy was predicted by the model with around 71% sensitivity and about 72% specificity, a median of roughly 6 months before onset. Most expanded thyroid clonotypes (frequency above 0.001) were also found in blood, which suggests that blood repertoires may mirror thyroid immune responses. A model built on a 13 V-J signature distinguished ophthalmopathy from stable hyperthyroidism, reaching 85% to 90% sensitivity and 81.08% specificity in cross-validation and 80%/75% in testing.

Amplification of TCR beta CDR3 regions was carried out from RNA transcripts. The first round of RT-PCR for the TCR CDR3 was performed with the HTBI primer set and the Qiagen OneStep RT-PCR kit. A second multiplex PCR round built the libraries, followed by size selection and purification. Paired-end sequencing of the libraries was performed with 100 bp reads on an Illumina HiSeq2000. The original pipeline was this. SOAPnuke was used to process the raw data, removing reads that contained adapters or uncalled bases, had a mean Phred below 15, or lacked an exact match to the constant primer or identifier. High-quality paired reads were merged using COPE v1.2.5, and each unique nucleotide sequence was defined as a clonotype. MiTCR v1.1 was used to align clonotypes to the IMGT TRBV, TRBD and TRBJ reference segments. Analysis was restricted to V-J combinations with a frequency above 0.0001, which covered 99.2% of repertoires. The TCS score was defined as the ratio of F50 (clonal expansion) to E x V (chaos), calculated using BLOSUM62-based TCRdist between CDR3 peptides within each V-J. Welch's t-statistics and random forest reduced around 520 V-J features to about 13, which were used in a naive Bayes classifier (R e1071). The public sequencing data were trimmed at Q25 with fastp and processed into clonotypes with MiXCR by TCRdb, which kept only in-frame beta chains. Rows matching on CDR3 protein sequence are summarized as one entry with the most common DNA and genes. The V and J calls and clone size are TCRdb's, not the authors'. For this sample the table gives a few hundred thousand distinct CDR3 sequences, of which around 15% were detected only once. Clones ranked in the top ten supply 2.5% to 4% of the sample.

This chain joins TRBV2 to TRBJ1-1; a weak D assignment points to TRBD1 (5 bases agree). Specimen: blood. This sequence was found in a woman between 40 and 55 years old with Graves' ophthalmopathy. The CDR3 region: CASTEWGISEAFF. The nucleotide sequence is TGTGCCAGCACCGAGTGGGGGATCTCTGAAGCTTTCTTT.